These T cell receptor beta chains were read from a single sample in a study of blood T cell repertoires in COVID-19. The data were produced by immunoSEQ multiplex PCR, yet TCRdb's version contains in-frame clones alone and is incomplete. The table lists under 100,000 clones, over 75% of them singletons. The sample taken for sequencing was peripheral blood. These receptor sequences come from a human donor in a cohort sampled during active COVID-19. Both conserved end residues are part of each CDR3. D genes are given only for firm matches. Size values are once, few and many counts, or a class for expanded clones, and some rows have none.

>TRBJ1-1|once|TRBV2|NA
CASSQARGNTEAFF
TGTGCCAGCAGTCAAGCTAGAGGGAACACTGAAGCTTTCTTT
>TRBJ1-1|NA|TRBV5-1|NA
CASSLGPTGNTEAFF
TGCGCCAGCAGTTTGGGTCCAACCGGGAACACTGAAGCTTTCTTT
>TRBJ1-5|NA|TRBV19|TRBD1
CASRTPDRGQLNQPQHF
TGTGCCAGTAGAACTCCGGACAGGGGGCAACTCAATCAGCCCCAGCATTTT
>TRBJ1-1|once|TRBV19|TRBD1
CASAGQGPIEINTEAFF
TGTGCCAGTGCGGGACAGGGGCCGATAGAGATAAACACTGAAGCTTTCTTT
>TRBJ2-4|NA|TRBV11-2|NA
CASSGISGVKNIQYF
TGTGCCAGCAGTGGGATTTCCGGGGTCAAAAACATTCAGTACTTC
>TRBJ2-5|NA|TRBV7-2|TRBD2
CASRTSGGPQETQYF
TGTGCCAGCCGGACTAGCGGGGGCCCCCAAGAGACCCAGTACTTC
>TRBJ2-7|NA|TRBV6-6|TRBD1
CASSYKDRGREQYF
TGTGCCAGCAGTTATAAGGACAGGGGCAGGGAGCAGTACTTC
>TRBJ2-7|NA|TRBV19|TRBD1
CASSILGTGGYEQYF
TGTGCCAGTAGTATTTTGGGGACAGGGGGCTACGAGCAGTACTTC
>TRBJ1-2|NA|TRBV5-6|TRBD1
CASSRDRGLTNYGYTF
TGTGCCAGCAGCCGGGACAGGGGGCTCACTAACTATGGCTACACCTTC
>TRBJ2-7|NA|TRBV5-6|NA
CASSARRYEQYF
TGTGCCAGCAGCGCGCGGAGGTACGAGCAGTACTTC
>TRBJ2-3|NA|TRBV19|NA
CASSIVGSTDTQYF
TGTGCCAGTAGTATTGTTGGCTCAACAGATACGCAGTATTTT
>TRBJ1-5|NA|TRBV6-5|NA
CASSYSGPGRNQPQHF
TGTGCCAGCAGTTACTCGGGTCCAGGGCGGAATCAGCCCCAGCATTTT
>TRBJ1-6|NA|TRBV12-5|TRBD1
CASGTGQYSPLHF
TGTGCTAGTGGTACGGGACAGTATTCACCCCTCCACTTT
>TRBJ1-2|NA|TRBV6-1|NA
CASSESRVGGYTF
TGTGCCAGCAGTGAATCCAGGGTGGGGGGCTACACCTTC
>TRBJ2-3|NA|TRBV5-1|TRBD1
CASSLGQGRDTQYF
TGCGCCAGCAGCTTGGGACAGGGGAGAGATACGCAGTATTTT
>TRBJ1-2|NA|TRBV6-5|TRBD1
CASSVQGAPGYTF
TGTGCCAGCAGCGTCCAGGGGGCGCCAGGCTACACCTTC
>TRBJ2-1|NA|TRBV5-4|TRBD1
CASKTGTASYNEQFF
TGTGCCAGCAAAACCGGGACAGCCTCCTACAATGAGCAGTTCTTC
>TRBJ1-3|NA|TRBV4-2|TRBD1
CASSPGTGGNTIYF
TGTGCCAGCAGCCCCGGGACAGGGGGAAACACCATATATTTT
>TRBJ1-1|NA|TRBV10-3|TRBD1
CAIGDRVGTEAFF
TGTGCCATCGGTGACAGGGTAGGGACTGAAGCTTTCTTT
>TRBJ1-3|NA|TRBV9|NA
CASSVAPREGRGNTIYF
TGTGCCAGCAGCGTCGCCCCCCGGGAGGGGCGCGGAAACACCATATATTTT
>TRBJ2-2|NA|TRBV6-6|TRBD1
CASSPPGQGRTGELFF
TGTGCCAGCAGTCCGCCAGGACAGGGTCGGACCGGGGAGCTGTTTTTT
>TRBJ1-1|NA|TRBV6-1|TRBD1
CASSELGTVNTEAFF
TGTGCCAGCAGTGAATTGGGGACAGTGAACACTGAAGCTTTCTTT
>TRBJ1-1|NA|TRBV29-1|NA
CSGEREPGAFF
TGCAGCGGTGAACGGGAGCCCGGAGCTTTCTTT
>TRBJ1-3|NA|TRBV19|NA
CASSIQGSSGNTIYF
TGTGCCAGTAGTATACAGGGGTCATCTGGAAACACCATATATTTT
>TRBJ1-1|NA|TRBV7-2|NA
CASRSQGTPGNTEAFF
TGTGCCAGCAGAAGCCAAGGGACACCCGGGAACACTGAAGCTTTCTTT
>TRBJ1-1|NA|TRBV4-1|NA
CASSQAIMNTEAFF
TGCGCCAGCAGCCAGGCCATAATGAACACTGAAGCTTTCTTT
>TRBJ1-3|NA|TRBV19|NA
CASIEGARGNTIYF
TGTGCCAGTATAGAAGGGGCGCGGGGAAACACCATATATTTT
>TRBJ2-7|NA|TRBV7-3|TRBD2
CASSRVAGGPSYEQYF
TGTGCCAGCAGTCGGGTAGCGGGGGGGCCCTCCTACGAGCAGTACTTC
>TRBJ2-7|few|TRBV6-6|TRBD1
CASRLNRGYEQYF
TGTGCCAGCAGACTGAACAGGGGTTACGAGCAGTACTTC
>TRBJ1-3|NA|TRBV29-1|NA
CSVEDRDTPSGNTIYF
TGCAGCGTTGAAGATCGTGACACCCCTTCTGGAAACACCATATATTTT
>TRBJ2-1|NA|TRBV7-2|NA
CASSSRGYNNEQFF
TGTGCCAGCAGCTCGAGGGGGTATAACAATGAGCAGTTCTTC